Following are 32 T cell receptor beta chains from one sample sequenced in a study of cytomegalovirus exposure and HLA in healthy donors. The primer mix had 60 Vbeta and 13 Jbeta primers. The method was immunoSEQ multiplex PCR; TCRdb's version includes in-frame clones alone and lacks a portion of them. The data hold roughly 190,000 clones, with 85% to 90% observed a single time. Input material: PBMCs. These receptors came from a woman aged 18-29 years in good health and CMV-seronegative.

This clone was observed a few times. This chain uses TRBV15 with TRBJ2-7, with TRBD1 matching over 12 bases. Trimming removed 0 bases from V and 5 bases from J; junction bases left unmatched: 5. Germline lookup yields CDR1 LNHNV and CDR2 YYDKDF (reference sequence). The CDR3 totals 16 residues. The DNA of the CDR3 is TGTGCCACCAGCAGAGAGGATGGGACAGGGGGCCACGAGCAGTACTTC. Encoded protein: CATSREDGTGGHEQYF.

A few counts support this clone. The gene calls are TRBV11-2 and TRBJ2-1; the match to TRBD1 covers 7 bases. Germline CDR1 SGHAT, CDR2 FQNNGV. Trimming at V came to 5 bases and at J to 3 bases, leaving 4 bases not matched to a gene. The CDR3 contains 14 residues. CDR3 residues: CASSPGQLYNEQFF. Written as DNA, the CDR3 is TGTGCCAGCAGCCCGGGACAGCTCTACAATGAGCAGTTCTTC.

J is TRBJ2-1 and V is TRBV9; TRBD2 might be the D (6 bases). The germline V gene has CDR1 SGDLS and CDR2 YYNGEE. V dropped 0 bases and J dropped 4 bases, with 11 bases sitting between them. CDR3 length: 15 amino acids. CDR3 residues: CASSVGASEYNEQFF. In nucleotides, the CDR3 is TGTGCCAGCAGCGTAGGCGCTAGCGAGTACAATGAGCAGTTCTTC.

This chain uses TRBV7-6 with TRBJ2-7; unclear D gene. CDR1 and CDR2 from the germline V gene are SGHVS and FNYEAQ. There are 11 residues in the CDR3. V was shortened by 1 base and J by 6 bases, with 4 bases between the two germline ends. The CDR3, as DNA: TGTGCCAGCAGCTTAGGGCTCGAGCAGTACTTC. Protein: CASSLGLEQYF.

The rearrangement uses TRBV6-1 and TRBJ1-5; D not certain. Germline V CDR1 and CDR2: MNHNS, SASEGT. The V end lost 4 bases, the J end lost 3 bases, and 10 bases lay between the germline ends. The CDR3 runs to 14 residues. The CDR3 bases are TGTGCCAGCAGTGCGGGTCAGATCAATCAGCCCCAGCATTTT. Protein sequence: CASSAGQINQPQHF.

The CDR3 spells CASSLGTIQETQYF. CDR3 nucleotide sequence: TGTGCCAGCAGCTTGGGCACGATCCAAGAGACCCAGTACTTC. The chain is built from TRBV11-2 and TRBJ2-5, with D uncertain. V was clipped by 3 bases and J by 1 base, with 9 bases between them. The CDR3 extends over 14 amino acids. Germline V gene data show CDR1 as SGHAT and CDR2 as FQNNGV.

The chain joins TRBV6-5 to TRBJ2-2; D uncertain. The CDR3 has 15 amino acids. The V gene lost 5 bases and the J gene lost 3 bases, with 13 bases spanning the gap. Per germline, CDR1 MNHEY and CDR2 SVGAGI. The CDR3 region is CASSPARVHTGELFF. The CDR3 bases are TGTGCCAGCAGTCCCGCCCGGGTACACACCGGGGAGCTGTTTTTT.

This clone was detected only a few times. The chain links TRBV5-1 to TRBJ1-1, with D maybe TRBD1 (6 bases). The CDR3 contains 14 residues. Looked up from germline, CDR1 is SGHRS and CDR2 is YFSETQ. V lost 6 bases and J 1 base, leaving 13 bases between the germline ends. The CDR3 here is CASTDLTGNTEAFF. The CDR3 coding sequence is TGCGCCAGCACCGACTTGACAGGGAACACTGAAGCTTTCTTT.

The genes are TRBV30 and TRBJ1-1; 10 nucleotides line up with TRBD1. With 7 bases clipped from V and 5 bases from J, the junction kept 4 bases outside the gene matches. This CDR3 is built from 12 residues. CDR1 and CDR2 (germline): GTSNPN, SVGIG (reference sequence). In DNA form, the CDR3 reads TGTGCCTACCCGGGACAGGGGACTGAAGCTTTCTTT. This codes for CAYPGQGTEAFF.

This clone was seen a single time. The V call is TRBV19, the J call TRBJ1-2; 7 nucleotides line up with TRBD1. The CDR3 length is 16 residues. Germline values: CDR1 LNHDA, CDR2 SQIVND (reference sequence). J gave up 4 bases and V 5 bases, and 13 bases lay outside the gene matches. The CDR3, as DNA: TGTGCCAGTAGTCTTCCGGGACAGCTGCCTTCCTATGGCTACACCTTC. The encoded protein is CASSLPGQLPSYGYTF.

The chain uses TRBV10-3 and TRBJ1-1; 7 nucleotides agree with TRBD1. This CDR3 region has 19 residues. V was clipped by 6 bases and J by 1 base; unmatched bases: 20. Per germline, CDR1 ENHRY and CDR2 SYGVKD. This CDR3 reads CAIRSSWSREGQKNTEAFF. The CDR3 nucleotides are TGTGCCATCAGGAGCAGTTGGTCCCGAGAGGGACAGAAGAACACTGAAGCTTTCTTT.

The rearrangement joins TRBV5-1 to TRBJ2-1; D is perhaps TRBD2 (5 bases). The CDR3 runs 15 residues. The germline V gene has CDR1 SGHRS and CDR2 YFSETQ. Trimming removed 1 base from V and 0 bases from J, with 8 bases in between. CDR3 sequence reads: CASSLSGVSYNEQFF. CDR3 bases: TGCGCCAGCAGCTTGAGCGGCGTCTCCTACAATGAGCAGTTCTTC. The whole variable domain, filled in from reference TRBV5-1 and TRBJ2-1, reads KAGVTQTPRYLIKTRGQQVTLSCSPISGHRSVSWYQQTPGQGLQFLFEYFSETQRNKGNFPGRFSGRQFSNSRSEMNVSTLELGDSALYLCASSLSGVSYNEQFFGPGTRLTVL.

This rearrangement joins TRBV6-5 to TRBJ2-1, with TRBD1 identical over 8 bases. This CDR3 is built from 16 residues. The germline V gene has CDR1 MNHEY and CDR2 SVGAGI. V was pared by 2 bases and J by 7 bases, with 10 bases of the junction left unmatched. Here the CDR3 reads CASSYRLTGDMNEQFF. The CDR3 coding sequence is TGTGCCAGCAGTTACCGGCTGACAGGGGATATGAATGAGCAGTTCTTC.

The J gene is TRBJ2-2, the V gene TRBV11-2; no firm D call. Trimming cost V 6 bases and J 5 bases, with 13 bases left between them. This CDR3 is 14 amino acids long. Germline CDR1 reads SGHAT; CDR2 reads FQNNGV. The CDR3 protein is CASREWSSTGELFF. CDR3 coding DNA: TGTGCCAGCAGAGAGTGGAGTTCGACCGGGGAGCTGTTTTTT.

V and J are TRBV18 and TRBJ1-5; D may be TRBD1 (5 bases). Germline CDR1 is KGHSH and CDR2 is LQKENI. V dropped 3 bases and J dropped 7 bases, with 13 bases sitting between them. The CDR3 runs 14 residues. CDR3 nucleotide sequence: TGTGCCAGCTCACCCACCGGGGGAACCCAGCCCCAGCATTTT. It encodes CASSPTGGTQPQHF.

The V call is TRBV28, the J call TRBJ2-1; 12 bases are a match to TRBD2. CDR1 and CDR2 from the germline V gene are MDHEN and SYDVKM. J was trimmed by 12 bases and V by 7 bases; bases with no gene match: 16. The CDR3 covers 16 residues. The CDR3 is CASTDTTSGRISGQFF. The CDR3 DNA follows: TGTGCCAGCACCGATACGACTAGCGGGAGAATCAGCGGGCAGTTCTTC.

The V call is TRBV25-1, the J call TRBJ1-1; a possible D gene is TRBD1 (5 bases). Germline V gene data show CDR1 as MGHDK and CDR2 as SYGVNS. The CDR3 covers 13 residues. V gave up 3 bases and J gave up 5 bases, with 10 bases separating them. The CDR3 bases are TGTGCCAGCAGTGAGTGGGGGGGAACTGAAGCTTTCTTT. As protein: CASSEWGGTEAFF.

This rearrangement joins TRBV29-1 to TRBJ1-2; D is unclear. Trimming cost V 3 bases and J 3 bases, with 11 bases left between them. Germline-derived CDR1 and CDR2 are SQVTM and ANQGSEA. This CDR3 spans 13 amino acids. CDR3 residues: CSVEESRDYGYTF. The CDR3 coding sequence is TGCAGCGTTGAGGAGTCGCGGGACTATGGCTACACCTTC.

The chain uses TRBV27 and TRBJ1-4, with 10 bases lining up with TRBD1. The CDR3 length is 16 residues. Germline lookup yields CDR1 MNHEY and CDR2 SMNVEV (reference sequence). V lost 3 bases to trimming and J lost 5 bases; unmatched junction nucleotides: 6. The CDR3, as DNA: TGTGCCAGCAGTTTCATGAAGGGACAGGGGAATGAAAAACTGTTTTTT. Translating it yields CASSFMKGQGNEKLFF.

The rearrangement links TRBV27 to TRBJ1-5, with D possibly TRBD1 on 6 matching bases. The CDR3 covers 15 residues. Germline loops: CDR1 MNHEY, CDR2 SMNVEV (reference sequence). Trimming took 2 bases from V and 1 from J, leaving 9 bases between them. Here the CDR3 DNA reads TGTGCCAGCAGTTTACGGGGGGCGAGCAATCAGCCCCAGCATTTT. This sequence encodes CASSLRGASNQPQHF.

V gene TRBV5-6 combines with J gene TRBJ2-5, with TRBD1 as a possible D gene (6 bases). Germline CDR1 and CDR2: SGHDT and YYEEEE. CDR3 length: 15 residues. The V end lost 4 bases, the J end lost 2 bases, and 15 bases lay between the germline ends. This chain's CDR3 is CASSLYQGQQETQYF. The CDR3 region has the DNA TGTGCCAGCAGCCTTTATCAGGGACAACAAGAGACCCAGTACTTC.

V usage is TRBV6-5 and J usage is TRBJ1-1; D gene unclear. CDR1 and CDR2 from the germline V gene are MNHEY and SVGAGI. The CDR3 is made up of 12 amino acids. Between the trimmed V and J ends, which lost 8 bases and 1 base, there was a span of 8 bases. CDR3 residues: CASGPENTEAFF. The CDR3 DNA reads as TGTGCCAGCGGCCCAGAGAACACTGAAGCTTTCTTT.

This clone was observed a single time. The chain employs TRBV28 and TRBJ2-7; 9 nucleotides match TRBD1. Losses at the gene ends were 5 bases for V and 3 bases for J; bases not matched to a gene: 11. The germline V gene has CDR1 MDHEN and CDR2 SYDVKM. CDR3 size: 16 residues. The CDR3 coding sequence is TGTGCCAGCAGTGAAACCGGGACAGGGAGCGGCTACGAGCAGTACTTC. It yields the protein CASSETGTGSGYEQYF.

This clone was found once. The chain joins TRBV28 to TRBJ2-3, with D tentatively TRBD2 (5 bases). V dropped 5 bases and J dropped 2 bases, with 23 bases sitting between them. This CDR3 has 18 amino acids. Germline V gives CDR1 MDHEN, CDR2 SYDVKM. The CDR3 loop reads CASSLREIAHRPTDTQYF. The DNA for the CDR3 is TGTGCCAGCAGTCTTCGTGAGATAGCGCACCGACCCACAGATACGCAGTATTTT.

This chain uses TRBV4-2 with TRBJ2-1; a possible D gene is TRBD2 (6 bases). The CDR3 consists of 13 residues. Germline lookup yields CDR1 LGHNA and CDR2 YNFKEQ. The V gene lost 8 bases and the J gene lost 8 bases, with 16 bases spanning the gap. CDR3 bases: TGTGCCAGCCGCCTGGAGGGAACCGATGAGCAGTTCTTC. The encoded protein is CASRLEGTDEQFF.

A single count supports this clone. The J gene is TRBJ2-2, the V gene TRBV6-1; tentatively, D is TRBD2 (5 bases). The germline V gene encodes CDR1 MNHNS and CDR2 SASEGT. With 2 bases removed from V and 1 base from J, the gap between germline ends came to 8 bases. This CDR3 has 15 residues. CDR3 nucleotide sequence: TGTGCCAGCAGTGAAATAGGGAGGAACACCGGGGAGCTGTTTTTT. This sequence encodes CASSEIGRNTGELFF.

This clone was counted a few times. The chain links TRBV6-1 to TRBJ1-5, with D possibly TRBD1 on 5 matching bases. V shed 1 base and J shed 6 bases, with 10 bases lying between them. This CDR3 spans 14 amino acids. The germline gives CDR1 MNHNS, CDR2 SASEGT. This chain's CDR3 is CASSEGAGPQPQHF. Here the CDR3 DNA reads TGTGCCAGCAGTGAAGGGGCAGGGCCTCAGCCCCAGCATTTT.

This rearrangement joins TRBV6-1 to TRBJ1-1; the D is unclear. CDR3 length: 14 residues. CDR1 MNHNS and CDR2 SASEGT come from the germline V gene. The V and J ends lost 2 bases and 6 bases respectively, with 13 bases between them. In DNA form, the CDR3 reads TGTGCCAGCAGTGAATTGGCGGGATCGGCTGAAGCTTTCTTT. As protein: CASSELAGSAEAFF.

V and J are TRBV18 and TRBJ2-2; 10 bases align to TRBD1. Germline lookup yields CDR1 KGHSH and CDR2 LQKENI. The J segment lost 12 bases and the V segment lost 4 bases, leaving 5 bases of the junction unmatched. The length of the CDR3 is 13 residues. Here the CDR3 reads CASSRGQGDKLFF. DNA of the CDR3: TGTGCCAGCTCACGCGGACAGGGGGATAAGCTGTTTTTT.

The chain employs TRBV6-5 and TRBJ2-4, with D perhaps TRBD1 (6 bases). V lost 2 bases to trimming and J lost 2 bases, with 10 bases between them. Germline V CDR1 and CDR2: MNHEY, SVGAGI. There are 15 residues in the CDR3. CDR3 sequence (DNA): TGTGCCAGCAGTTACGGGGACATTTCCAAAAACATTCAGTACTTC. Translation gives CASSYGDISKNIQYF.

Comments on this clone: The same CDR3 arises from other DNA sequences in this sample as well. J is TRBJ2-3 and V is TRBV20-1; D is unresolved. CDR3 length: 10 amino acids. Trimming removed 6 bases at V and 6 bases at J, with 7 bases between. CDR1 is DFQATT, CDR2 SNEGSKA, per germline (reference sequence). The CDR3 spells CSAAGDTQYF. CDR3 bases: TGCAGTGCAGCCGGGGATACGCAGTATTTT.

The rearrangement links TRBV6-1 to TRBJ2-2, with D possibly TRBD1 on 6 matching bases. Trimming pared 1 base from V and 10 bases from J, leaving 16 bases between. Germline CDR1 MNHNS, CDR2 SASEGT. The CDR3 spans 15 residues. For the CDR3, the DNA is TGTGCCAGCAGTGAAGACAGGGTGGCTTTTGCGGAGCTGTTTTTT. The encoded protein is CASSEDRVAFAELFF.